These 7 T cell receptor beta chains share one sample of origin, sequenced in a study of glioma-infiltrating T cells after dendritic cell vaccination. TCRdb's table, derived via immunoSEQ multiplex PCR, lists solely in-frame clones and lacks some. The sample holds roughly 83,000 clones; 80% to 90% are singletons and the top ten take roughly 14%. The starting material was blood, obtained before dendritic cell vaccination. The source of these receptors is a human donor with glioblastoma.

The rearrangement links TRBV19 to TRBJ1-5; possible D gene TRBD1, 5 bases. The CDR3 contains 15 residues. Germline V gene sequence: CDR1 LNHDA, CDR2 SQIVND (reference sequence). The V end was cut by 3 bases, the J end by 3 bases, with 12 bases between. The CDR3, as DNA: TGTGCCAGTAGTATGGCCAGGGCCCCCAATCAGCCCCAGCATTTT. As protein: CASSMARAPNQPQHF.

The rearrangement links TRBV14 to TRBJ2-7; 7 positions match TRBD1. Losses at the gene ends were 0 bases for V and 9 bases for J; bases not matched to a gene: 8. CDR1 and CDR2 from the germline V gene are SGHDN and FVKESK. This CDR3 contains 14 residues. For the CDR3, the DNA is TGTGCCAGCAGCCAAGAGTTAAGGGGGCATTTGCAGTACTTC. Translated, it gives CASSQELRGHLQYF. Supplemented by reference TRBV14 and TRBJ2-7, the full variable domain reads EAGVTQFPSHSVIEKGQTVTLRCDPISGHDNLYWYRRVMGKEIKFLLHFVKESKQDESGMPNNRFLAERTGGTYSTLKVQPAELEDSGVYFCASSQELRGHLQYFGPGTRLTVT.

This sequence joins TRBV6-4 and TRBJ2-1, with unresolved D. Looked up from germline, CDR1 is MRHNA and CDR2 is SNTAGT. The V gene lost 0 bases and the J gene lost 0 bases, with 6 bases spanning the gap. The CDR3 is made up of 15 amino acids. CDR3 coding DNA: TGTGCCAGCAGTGACTCACCGGGCTCCTACAATGAGCAGTTCTTC. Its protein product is CASSDSPGSYNEQFF.

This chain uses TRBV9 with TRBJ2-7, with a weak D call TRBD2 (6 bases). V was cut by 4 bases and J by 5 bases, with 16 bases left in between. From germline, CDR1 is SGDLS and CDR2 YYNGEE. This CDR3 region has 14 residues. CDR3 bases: TGTGCCAGCAGCCCCTCTGGGACTCCTGACGAGCAGTACTTC. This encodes CASSPSGTPDEQYF. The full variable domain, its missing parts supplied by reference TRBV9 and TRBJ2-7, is DSGVTQTPKHLITATGQRVTLRCSPRSGDLSVYWYQQSLDQGLQFLIQYYNGEERAKGNILERFSAQQFPDLHSELNLSSLELGDSALYFCASSPSGTPDEQYFGPGTRLTVT.

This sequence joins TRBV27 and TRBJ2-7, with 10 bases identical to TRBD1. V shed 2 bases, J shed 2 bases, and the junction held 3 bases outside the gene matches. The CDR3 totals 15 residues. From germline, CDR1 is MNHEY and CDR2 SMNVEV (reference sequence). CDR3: CASSLAGQGAYEQYF. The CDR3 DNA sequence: TGTGCCAGCAGTTTAGCCGGACAGGGGGCCTACGAGCAGTACTTC.

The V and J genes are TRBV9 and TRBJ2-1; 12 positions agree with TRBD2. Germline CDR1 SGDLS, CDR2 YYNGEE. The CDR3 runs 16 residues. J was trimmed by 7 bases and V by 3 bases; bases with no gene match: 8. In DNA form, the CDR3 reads TGTGCCAGCAGCGGGAGCCTAGCGGGGGGGCGTAATGAGCAGTTCTTC. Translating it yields CASSGSLAGGRNEQFF.

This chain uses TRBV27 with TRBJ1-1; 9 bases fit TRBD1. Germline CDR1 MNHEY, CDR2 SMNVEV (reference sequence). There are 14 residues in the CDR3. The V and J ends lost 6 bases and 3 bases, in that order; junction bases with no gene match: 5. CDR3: CASRVTGGYTEAFF. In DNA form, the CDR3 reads TGTGCCAGCAGGGTTACAGGGGGCTACACTGAAGCTTTCTTT.